The clone carrying this T cell receptor beta chain was found a few times. The target antigen is unknown. The sample originates from a study of cytomegalovirus exposure and HLA in healthy donors. Profiling relied on immunoSEQ multiplex PCR, and the TCRdb table lists in-frame clones only, not all of them. Here the sample spans around 250,000 clones, almost 90% being singletons. The CDR3 is 13 amino acids. V gave up 6 bases and J gave up 7 bases; unmatched junction bases: 5. Germline CDR1 and CDR2: SGHTA and FQGNSA. Points from the study as a whole: The study designated some 180 TCR beta chains cytomegalovirus-associated. High sensitivity and specificity were reportedly achieved when the classifier diagnosed cytomegalovirus status. In the roughly 120 validation repertoires, a later analysis found that first-cohort TCR clusters tended to co-occur.

The receptor was derived from a woman between 18 and 30 years old in good health and CMV-seronegative. This chain connects TRBV7-2 to TRBJ1-5; TRBD1 matches at 8 bases. The sequenced sample was PBMCs. The CDR3, as DNA: TGTGCCAGCAGTTCGGACAGGGAACAGCCCCAGCATTTT. Residues: CASSSDREQPQHF.